Below are 19 T cell receptor beta chains sequenced from a single sample in a study of siplizumab effects on memory and regulatory T cells. Here immunoSEQ multiplex PCR was the method, and the copy in TCRdb shows in-frame clones only, minus some. The sample holds tens of thousands of clones, 95% to 98% seen once. What was sequenced was naive CD8+ T cells sorted from blood. These receptors all come from a human donor in good health.

As regards this clone: The sample holds other DNA sequences that translate to the same CDR3. The V call is TRBV9, the J call TRBJ1-5; D is unclear. The germline gives CDR1 SGDLS, CDR2 YYNGEE. The CDR3 has 14 residues. Trimming shortened V by 0 bases and J by 1 base, and 5 bases separated the two germline ends. The CDR3 coding sequence is TGTGCCAGCAGCGTAGGACAAAGCAATCAGCCCCAGCATTTT. Its protein is CASSVGQSNQPQHF.

V is TRBV28 and J is TRBJ1-1; possible D gene TRBD1, 5 bases. The CDR3 contains 13 residues. The germline V and J ends were trimmed by 11 bases and 1 base, with 14 bases remaining between them. Germline values: CDR1 MDHEN, CDR2 SYDVKM. The DNA of the CDR3 is TGTGCCGGGGGTTCCCGGGAGAACACTGAAGCTTTCTTT. Translating it yields CAGGSRENTEAFF.

The V call is TRBV5-1, the J call TRBJ2-7; 8 positions match TRBD1. The trim removed 0 bases at V and 5 bases at J, leaving 4 bases unmatched. Germline assignment: CDR1 SGHRS and CDR2 YFSETQ. This CDR3 has 14 residues. CDR3 amino acids: CASSLDQGADEQYF. The DNA for the CDR3 is TGCGCCAGCAGCTTGGATCAGGGGGCGGACGAGCAGTACTTC.

This clone is a singleton in its sample. This chain links TRBV10-3 with TRBJ1-2; 7 bases map to TRBD1. The CDR3 consists of 15 residues. From germline, CDR1 is ENHRY and CDR2 SYGVKD. V dropped 3 bases and J dropped 4; count of bases not matched to a gene: 8. The DNA of the CDR3 is TGTGCCATCAGTGATCGGGGACAGTCCCTCTATGGCTACACCTTC. This translates into CAISDRGQSLYGYTF.

V usage is TRBV7-9 and J usage is TRBJ2-7, with a weak D call TRBD1 (5 bases). The CDR3 sequence is 13 residues long. Germline V lookup: CDR1 SEHNR, CDR2 FQNEAQ (reference sequence). With 6 bases removed from V and 2 bases from J, the gap between germline ends came to 11 bases. The DNA of the CDR3 is TGTGCCAGCAGTCTCGACAGTACCTACGAGCAGTACTTC. Amino acids: CASSLDSTYEQYF.

V usage is TRBV30 and J usage is TRBJ2-1, with no clear D. V dropped 2 bases and J dropped 6 bases, with 5 bases sitting between them. The CDR3 is made up of 11 amino acids. CDR1 GTSNPN and CDR2 SVGIG come from the germline V gene (reference sequence). CDR3: CAWSLGNEQFF. In DNA, the CDR3 is TGTGCCTGGAGTCTGGGCAATGAGCAGTTCTTC.

This chain links TRBV6-1 with TRBJ2-7; D is uncertain. Trimming took off 4 bases at V and 3 bases at J, with 10 bases between the two ends. Germline loops: CDR1 MNHNS, CDR2 SASEGT. This CDR3 spans 13 amino acids. CDR3: CASSVGIRYEQYF. The CDR3 coding sequence is TGTGCCAGCAGTGTAGGGATCCGCTACGAGCAGTACTTC.

This chain uses TRBV9 with TRBJ2-2; 8 bases line up with TRBD2. In germline, CDR1 is SGDLS, CDR2 YYNGEE. CDR3 length: 15 residues. V lost 2 bases and J lost 6; bases outside the gene matches: 6. DNA of the CDR3: TGTGCCAGCAGCGTCGGGACTAGTTCGGCCGGGGAGCTGTTTTTT. It is translated as CASSVGTSSAGELFF.

The chain links TRBV27 to TRBJ1-1; perhaps TRBD1 as D (5 bases). The CDR3 covers 14 residues. V was cut by 6 bases and J by 1 base, with 12 bases left in between. Germline V gene data show CDR1 as MNHEY and CDR2 as SMNVEV (reference sequence). Here the CDR3 reads CASRWPGGNTEAFF. CDR3 nucleotide sequence: TGTGCCAGCAGATGGCCCGGGGGGAACACTGAAGCTTTCTTT.

V gene TRBV9 combines with J gene TRBJ2-1; 10 bases align to TRBD2. The V and J ends lost 0 bases and 8 bases, in that order; junction bases with no gene match: 5. This CDR3 has 15 amino acids. CDR1 and CDR2 from the germline V gene are SGDLS and YYNGEE. In nucleotides, the CDR3 is TGTGCCAGCAGCGTAGTAGGGACTAGCGTTGATGAGCAGTTCTTC. This sequence encodes CASSVVGTSVDEQFF.

The chain is built from TRBV29-1 and TRBJ2-3, with 16 bases lining up with TRBD2. There are 18 residues in the CDR3. V trimming: 2 bases; J trimming: 5 bases; junction bases outside the gene matches: 10. Germline CDR1 SQVTM, CDR2 ANQGSEA. In DNA, the CDR3 is TGCAGCGTTGAATTAAAGGGACTAGCGGGAGGGCGCGGAGATACGCAGTATTTT. Translation: CSVELKGLAGGRGDTQYF.

The chain employs TRBV7-9 and TRBJ2-3; 7 bases agree with TRBD2. Germline V CDR1 and CDR2: SEHNR, FQNEAQ (reference sequence). The CDR3 consists of 14 residues. The V segment lost 7 bases and the J segment 6 bases; nucleotides outside the gene matches: 10. The DNA of the CDR3 is TGTGCCAGCAAGGGACTACCACATGAGGATACGCAGTATTTT. This gives the protein CASKGLPHEDTQYF.

The rearrangement joins TRBV19 to TRBJ2-7, with D tentatively TRBD2 (6 bases). V dropped 5 bases and J dropped 3 bases, with 11 bases sitting between them. Germline V gene lookup returns CDR1 LNHDA and CDR2 SQIVND (reference sequence). This CDR3 comprises 13 residues. The CDR3 sequence is CASSFGTGYEQYF. Written as DNA, the CDR3 is TGTGCCAGTAGTTTCGGGACTGGCTACGAGCAGTACTTC. The entire variable domain, with the rest obtained from reference TRBV19 and TRBJ2-7, is as follows: DGGITQSPKYLFRKEGQNVTLSCEQNLNHDAMYWYRQDPGQGLRLIYYSQIVNDFQKGDIAEGYSVSREKKESFPLTVTSAQKNPTAFYLCASSFGTGYEQYFGPGTRLTVT.

This clone was observed once. This chain links TRBV9 with TRBJ2-1; TRBD2 matches at 14 bases. This CDR3 is built from 14 residues. Germline CDR1 and CDR2: SGDLS and YYNGEE. The trim removed 6 bases at V and 10 bases at J, leaving 6 bases unmatched. The chain's CDR3 is CASTTSGRASEQFF. CDR3 DNA: TGTGCCAGCACGACTAGCGGGAGGGCCAGCGAGCAGTTCTTC.

The chain couples TRBV6-5 to TRBJ2-7; TRBD1 aligns across 9 bases. Looked up from germline, CDR1 is MNHEY and CDR2 is SVGAGI. This CDR3 has 15 residues. J was trimmed by 6 bases and V by 5 bases; bases with no gene match: 11. CDR3 in DNA: TGTGCCAGCAGTGTTCCTCGGGGACAGGGAACCGAGCAGTACTTC. The encoded protein is CASSVPRGQGTEQYF.

The J gene is TRBJ2-7, the V gene TRBV5-1; 12 nucleotides line up with TRBD2. Germline lookup yields CDR1 SGHRS and CDR2 YFSETQ. The CDR3 contains 15 residues. With V trimmed by 3 bases and J by 5 bases, 6 bases remained unmatched. The CDR3 nucleotides read TGCGCCAGCAGCTCCACCGGACTAGCGGGAAACGAGCAGTACTTC. Protein product: CASSSTGLAGNEQYF.

V usage is TRBV7-9 and J usage is TRBJ2-7, with TRBD1 matching over 9 bases. The CDR3 has 15 amino acids. V lost 5 bases to trimming and J lost 5 bases; unmatched junction nucleotides: 10. Germline lookup yields CDR1 SEHNR and CDR2 FQNEAQ (reference sequence). The CDR3 nucleotides read TGTGCCAGCAGCCCTCCCGGGACAGGGTACCACGAGCAGTACTTC. Protein product: CASSPPGTGYHEQYF.

The rearrangement uses TRBV29-1 and TRBJ2-7; 11 bases align to TRBD2. Germline CDR1 reads SQVTM; CDR2 reads ANQGSEA. The CDR3 runs 17 residues. V trimming: 1 base; J trimming: 3 bases; junction bases outside the gene matches: 11. CDR3 coding DNA: TGCAGCGTTGAAGGTTCGACTAGCGGGACCAAAGACTACGAGCAGTACTTC. The encoded protein is CSVEGSTSGTKDYEQYF.

The CDR3 DNA sequence: TGTGCCAGCAGTCCCGAATACACCGGGGAGCTGTTTTTT. Protein: CASSPEYTGELFF. V and J are TRBV27 and TRBJ2-2; D ambiguous. Deletions cut 5 bases from V and 3 bases from J, with 7 bases between. CDR1 is MNHEY and CDR2 is SMNVEV in the germline V gene (reference sequence). The CDR3 is 13 amino acids.